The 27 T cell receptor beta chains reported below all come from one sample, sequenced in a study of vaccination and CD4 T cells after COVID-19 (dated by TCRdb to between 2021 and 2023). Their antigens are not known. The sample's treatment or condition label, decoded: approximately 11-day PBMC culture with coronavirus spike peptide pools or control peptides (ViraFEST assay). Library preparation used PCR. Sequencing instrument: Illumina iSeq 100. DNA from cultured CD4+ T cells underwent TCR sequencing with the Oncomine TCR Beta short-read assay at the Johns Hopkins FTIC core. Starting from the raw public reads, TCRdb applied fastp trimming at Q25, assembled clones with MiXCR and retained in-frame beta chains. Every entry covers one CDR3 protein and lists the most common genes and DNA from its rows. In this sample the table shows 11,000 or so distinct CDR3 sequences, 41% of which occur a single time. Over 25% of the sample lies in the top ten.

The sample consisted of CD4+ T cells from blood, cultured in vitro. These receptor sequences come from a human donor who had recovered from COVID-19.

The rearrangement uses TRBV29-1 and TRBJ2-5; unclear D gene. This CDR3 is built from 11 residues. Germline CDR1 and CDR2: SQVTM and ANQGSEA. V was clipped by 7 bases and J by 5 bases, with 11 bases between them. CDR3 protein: CSGYLLETQYF. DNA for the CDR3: TGCAGCGGCTACCTGCTGGAGACCCAGTACTTC.

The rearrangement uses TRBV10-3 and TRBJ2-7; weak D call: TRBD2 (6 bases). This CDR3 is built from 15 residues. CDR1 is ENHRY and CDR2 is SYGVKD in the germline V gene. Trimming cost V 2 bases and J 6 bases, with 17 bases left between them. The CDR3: CAISEGNAGPSEQYF. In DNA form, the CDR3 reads TGTGCCATCAGTGAGGGAAACGCGGGACCCTCCGAGCAGTACTTC.

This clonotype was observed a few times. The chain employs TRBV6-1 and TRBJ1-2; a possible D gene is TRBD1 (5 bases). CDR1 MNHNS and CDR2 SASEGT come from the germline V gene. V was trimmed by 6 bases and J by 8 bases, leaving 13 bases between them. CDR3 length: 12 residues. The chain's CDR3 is CASRGAGKGYTF. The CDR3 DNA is TGTGCCAGCAGAGGGGCAGGGAAGGGCTACACCTTC.

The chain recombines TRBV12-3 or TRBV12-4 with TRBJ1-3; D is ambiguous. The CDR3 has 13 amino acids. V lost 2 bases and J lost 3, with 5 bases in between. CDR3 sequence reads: CASSLHRGNTIYF. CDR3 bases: TGTGCCAGCAGTTTACACCGTGGAAACACCATATATTTT.

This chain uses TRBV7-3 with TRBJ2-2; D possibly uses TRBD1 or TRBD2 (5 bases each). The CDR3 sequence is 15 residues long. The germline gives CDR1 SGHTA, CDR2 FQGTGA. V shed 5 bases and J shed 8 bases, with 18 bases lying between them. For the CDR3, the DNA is TGTGCCAGCAGCACGGGACGGACCACACCGGGGGAGCTGTTTTTT. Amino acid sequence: CASSTGRTTPGELFF.

CDR3 sequence: CASSMETNTEAFF. DNA for the CDR3: TGTGCCAGTAGTATGGAGACGAACACTGAAGCTTTCTTT. The rearrangement links TRBV19 to TRBJ1-1; D is undetermined. The CDR3 consists of 13 residues. The V end lost 3 bases, the J end lost 1 base, and 6 bases lay between the germline ends. Germline-derived CDR1 and CDR2 are LNHDA and SQIVND (reference sequence).

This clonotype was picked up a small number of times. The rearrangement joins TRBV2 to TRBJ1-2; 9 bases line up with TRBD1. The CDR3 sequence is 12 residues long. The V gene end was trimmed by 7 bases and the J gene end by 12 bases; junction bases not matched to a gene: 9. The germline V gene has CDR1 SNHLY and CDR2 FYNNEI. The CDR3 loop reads CASMGTGSMDTF. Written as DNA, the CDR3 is TGTGCCAGCATGGGGACAGGGAGTATGGACACCTTC.

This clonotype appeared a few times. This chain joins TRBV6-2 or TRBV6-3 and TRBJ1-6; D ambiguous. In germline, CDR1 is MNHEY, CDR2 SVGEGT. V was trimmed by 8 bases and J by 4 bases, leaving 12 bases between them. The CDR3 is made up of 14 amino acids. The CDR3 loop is CASETRAYNSPLHF. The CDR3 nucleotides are TGTGCCAGCGAGACCCGAGCATATAATTCACCCCTCCACTTT.

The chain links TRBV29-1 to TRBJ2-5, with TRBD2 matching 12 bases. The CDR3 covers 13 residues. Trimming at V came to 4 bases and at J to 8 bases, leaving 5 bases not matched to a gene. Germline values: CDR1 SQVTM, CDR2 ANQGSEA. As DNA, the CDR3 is TGCAGCGTTGCACTAGCGGGGGGCAATACCCAGTACTTC. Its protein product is CSVALAGGNTQYF.

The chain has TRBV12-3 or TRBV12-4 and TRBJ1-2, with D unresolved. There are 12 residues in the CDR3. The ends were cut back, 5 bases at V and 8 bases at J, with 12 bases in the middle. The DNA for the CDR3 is TGTGCCAGCAGTCCCCGACAAAAAGGCTACACCTTC. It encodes CASSPRQKGYTF.

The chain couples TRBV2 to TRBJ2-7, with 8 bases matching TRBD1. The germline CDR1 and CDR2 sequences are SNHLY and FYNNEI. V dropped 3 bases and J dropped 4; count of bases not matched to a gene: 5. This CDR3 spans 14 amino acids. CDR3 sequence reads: CASSDWRQGYEQYF. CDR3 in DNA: TGTGCCAGCAGTGATTGGAGACAGGGGTACGAGCAGTACTTC.

The DNA for the CDR3 is TGCAGTGCGCGACAGGGCTCCTCGAACACTGAAGCTTTCTTT. It yields the protein CSARQGSSNTEAFF. The chain recombines TRBV20-1 with TRBJ1-1; TRBD1 agrees at 7 bases. J was trimmed by 1 base and V by 6 bases; bases with no gene match: 8. The CDR3 is made up of 14 amino acids. Germline V gene lookup returns CDR1 DFQATT and CDR2 SNEGSKA (reference sequence).

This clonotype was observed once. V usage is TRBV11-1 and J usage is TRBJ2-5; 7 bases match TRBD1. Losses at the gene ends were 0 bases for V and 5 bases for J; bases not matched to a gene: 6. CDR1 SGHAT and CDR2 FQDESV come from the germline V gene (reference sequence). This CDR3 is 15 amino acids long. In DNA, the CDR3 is TGTGCCAGCAGCTTAGCGGACAGGCCCCGGGAGACCCAGTACTTC. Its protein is CASSLADRPRETQYF.

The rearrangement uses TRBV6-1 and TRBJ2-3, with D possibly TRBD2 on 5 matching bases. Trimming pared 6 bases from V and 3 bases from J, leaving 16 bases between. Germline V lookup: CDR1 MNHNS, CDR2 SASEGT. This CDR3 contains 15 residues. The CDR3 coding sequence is TGTGCCAGCAGCCGCGGGCTATATCATACAGATACGCAGTATTTT. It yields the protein CASSRGLYHTDTQYF.

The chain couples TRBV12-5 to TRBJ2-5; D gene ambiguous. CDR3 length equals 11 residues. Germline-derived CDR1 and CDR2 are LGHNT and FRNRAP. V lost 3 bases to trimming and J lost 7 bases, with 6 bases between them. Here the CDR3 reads CASGFRSTQYF. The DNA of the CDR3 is TGTGCTAGTGGTTTTAGGTCGACCCAGTACTTC.

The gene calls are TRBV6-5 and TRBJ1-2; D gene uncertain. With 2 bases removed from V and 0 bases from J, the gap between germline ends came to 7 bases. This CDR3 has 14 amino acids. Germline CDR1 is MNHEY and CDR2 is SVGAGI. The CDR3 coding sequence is TGTGCCAGCAGTTACGACGCAACTAACTATGGCTACACCTTC. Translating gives CASSYDATNYGYTF.

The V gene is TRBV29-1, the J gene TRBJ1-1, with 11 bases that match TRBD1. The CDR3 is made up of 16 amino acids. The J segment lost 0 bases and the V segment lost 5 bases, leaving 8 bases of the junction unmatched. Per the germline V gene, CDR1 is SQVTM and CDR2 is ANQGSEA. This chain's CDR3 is CSVSGQGALMNTEAFF. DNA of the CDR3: TGCAGCGTTTCTGGACAGGGGGCGTTGATGAACACTGAAGCTTTCTTT.

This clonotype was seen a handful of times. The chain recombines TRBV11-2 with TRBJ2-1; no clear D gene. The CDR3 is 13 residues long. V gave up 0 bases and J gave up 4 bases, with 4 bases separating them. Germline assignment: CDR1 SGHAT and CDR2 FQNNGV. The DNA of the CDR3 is TGTGCCAGCAGCTTAGACAGATACAATGAGCAGTTCTTC. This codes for CASSLDRYNEQFF.

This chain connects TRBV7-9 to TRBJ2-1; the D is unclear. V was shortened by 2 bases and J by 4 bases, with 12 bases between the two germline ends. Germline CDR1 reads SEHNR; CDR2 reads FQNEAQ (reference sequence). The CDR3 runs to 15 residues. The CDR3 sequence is CASSLTGSTYNEQFF. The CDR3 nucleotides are TGTGCCAGCAGCTTAACGGGCAGTACATACAATGAGCAGTTCTTC.

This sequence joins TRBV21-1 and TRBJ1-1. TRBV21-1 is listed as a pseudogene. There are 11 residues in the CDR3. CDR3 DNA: TGTGCCAGCAGCAAACACATTGAAGCTTTCTTT. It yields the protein CASSKHIEAFF.

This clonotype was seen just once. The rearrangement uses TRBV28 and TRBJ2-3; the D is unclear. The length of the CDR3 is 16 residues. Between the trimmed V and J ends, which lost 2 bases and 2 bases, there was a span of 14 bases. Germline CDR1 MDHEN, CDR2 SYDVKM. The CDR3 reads CASSLGVAGSTDTQYF. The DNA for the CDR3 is TGTGCCAGCAGTTTAGGCGTGGCAGGATCCACAGATACGCAGTATTTT.

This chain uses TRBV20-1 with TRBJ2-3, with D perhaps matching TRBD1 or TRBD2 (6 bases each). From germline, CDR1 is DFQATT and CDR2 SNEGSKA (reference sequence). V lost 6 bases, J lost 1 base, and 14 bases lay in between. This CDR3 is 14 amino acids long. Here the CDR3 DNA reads TGCAGTGCCGTCACGGGGGCTGGCACAGATACGCAGTATTTT. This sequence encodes CSAVTGAGTDTQYF.

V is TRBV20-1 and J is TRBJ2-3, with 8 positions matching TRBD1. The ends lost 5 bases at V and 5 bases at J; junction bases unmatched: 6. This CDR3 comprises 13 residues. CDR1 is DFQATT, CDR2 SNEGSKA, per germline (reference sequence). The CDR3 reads CSAEGQVGDTQYF. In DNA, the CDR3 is TGCAGTGCTGAGGGACAGGTAGGAGATACGCAGTATTTT.

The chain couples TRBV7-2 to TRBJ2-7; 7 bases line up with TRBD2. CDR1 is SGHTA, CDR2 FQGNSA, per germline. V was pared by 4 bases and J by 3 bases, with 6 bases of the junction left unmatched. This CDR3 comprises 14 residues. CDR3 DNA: TGTGCCAGCAGCTCAACGGGAGGACACTACGAGCAGTACTTC. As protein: CASSSTGGHYEQYF.

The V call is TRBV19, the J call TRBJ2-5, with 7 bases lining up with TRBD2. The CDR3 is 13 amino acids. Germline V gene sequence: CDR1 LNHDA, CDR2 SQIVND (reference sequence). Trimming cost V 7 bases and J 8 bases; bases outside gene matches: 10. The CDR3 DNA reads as TGTGCCAGTATGGGAGCCGGGACTAAAACCCAGTACTTC. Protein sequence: CASMGAGTKTQYF.

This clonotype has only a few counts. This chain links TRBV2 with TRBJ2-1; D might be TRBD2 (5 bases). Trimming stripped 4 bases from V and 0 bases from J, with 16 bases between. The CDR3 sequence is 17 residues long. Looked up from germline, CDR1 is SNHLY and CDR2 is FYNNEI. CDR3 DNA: TGTGCCAGCAGTGCGTTAGTTTTAGGGAGCTCCTACAATGAGCAGTTCTTC. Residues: CASSALVLGSSYNEQFF.

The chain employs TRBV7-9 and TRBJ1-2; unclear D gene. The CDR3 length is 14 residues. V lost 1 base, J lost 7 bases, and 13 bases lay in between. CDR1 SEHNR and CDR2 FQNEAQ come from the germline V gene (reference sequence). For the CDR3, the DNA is TGTGCCAGCAGCTTAGAGGAGGGAATTGGTGGCTACACCTTC. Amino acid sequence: CASSLEEGIGGYTF.